The 20 T cell receptor beta chains presented below share a single source sample, sequenced in a study of shared clonotypes between healthy human individuals. Some clones are missing from TCRdb's copy, which holds only in-frame ones; the method was immunoSEQ multiplex PCR. The sample has 600,000 or so clones, about 98% seen once. Terminally differentiated effector memory CD45RA+ cells were left out of the naive CD8 fraction, which was CD45RO-negative and positively selected for CCR7. The material sequenced was naive CD8+ T cells sorted from blood. Receptor source: a young man in good health.

This clone was counted a single time. The chain employs TRBV4-1 and TRBJ2-3, with TRBD2 matching over 10 bases. Germline trimming cut 3 bases from V and 0 bases from J; bases unmatched to any gene: 6. Germline V gene sequence: CDR1 MGHRA, CDR2 YSYEKL. This CDR3 region has 17 residues. The CDR3 reads CASSHIGLAESTDTQYF. The CDR3 DNA is TGCGCCAGCAGCCATATTGGACTAGCGGAAAGCACAGATACGCAGTATTTT.

V and J are TRBV6-6 and TRBJ2-6, with no clear D. CDR3 length: 16 residues. Looked up from germline, CDR1 is MNHNY and CDR2 is SVGAGI (reference sequence). The germline V and J ends were trimmed by 0 bases and 3 bases, with 9 bases remaining between them. CDR3 region: CASSYSKGYGANVLTF. CDR3 DNA: TGTGCCAGCAGTTACTCGAAAGGGTATGGGGCCAACGTCCTGACTTTC.

A single count supports this clone. The genes are TRBV4-1 and TRBJ2-3; no definite D call. The V end lost 1 base, the J end lost 3 bases, and 5 bases lay between the germline ends. CDR1 and CDR2 (germline): MGHRA, YSYEKL. The CDR3 loop spans 13 amino acids. CDR3 protein: CASSQVLTDTQYF. The CDR3 DNA reads as TGCGCCAGCAGCCAAGTCCTAACAGATACGCAGTATTTT.

The chain is built from TRBV11-2 and TRBJ2-7; the D is unclear. In germline, CDR1 is SGHAT, CDR2 FQNNGV. There are 14 residues in the CDR3. Trimming pared 5 bases from V and 0 bases from J, leaving 11 bases between. CDR3 in amino acids: CASSVFSGSYEQYF. The CDR3 coding sequence is TGTGCCAGCAGCGTATTCAGTGGCTCCTACGAGCAGTACTTC.

This clone was seen only once. This rearrangement joins TRBV15 to TRBJ2-7; maybe TRBD1 (5 bases). Trimming removed 1 base at V and 3 bases at J, with 16 bases between. Germline-derived CDR1 and CDR2 are LNHNV and YYDKDF (reference sequence). This CDR3 contains 16 residues. CDR3 sequence: CATSRGGAATIYEQYF. The CDR3 bases are TGTGCCACCAGCAGAGGTGGGGCGGCAACCATCTACGAGCAGTACTTC.

The V gene is TRBV10-2, the J gene TRBJ2-1, with 9 bases lining up with TRBD1. Germline V gives CDR1 WSHSY, CDR2 SAAADI. Trimming removed 8 bases from V and 4 bases from J; junction bases left unmatched: 9. This CDR3 has 15 amino acids. This chain's CDR3 is CASAPGTGRYNEQFF. CDR3 DNA: TGCGCCAGCGCTCCCGGGACAGGGCGATACAATGAGCAGTTCTTC.

This clone occurred a few times. The chain joins TRBV27 to TRBJ2-2; 7 nucleotides agree with TRBD2. Germline CDR1 and CDR2: MNHEY and SMNVEV (reference sequence). V was clipped by 6 bases and J by 7 bases; unmatched bases: 5. CDR3 length equals 13 residues. Written as DNA, the CDR3 is TGTGCCAGCAGGAGAGCGGGGTACGGGGAGCTGTTTTTT. As protein: CASRRAGYGELFF.

The rearrangement links TRBV7-9 to TRBJ2-5, with D maybe TRBD1 (5 bases). The germline V gene encodes CDR1 SEHNR and CDR2 FQNEAQ (reference sequence). The CDR3 sequence is 14 residues long. V was clipped by 4 bases and J by 5 bases, with 14 bases between them. This CDR3 reads CASSSVSSGETQYF. The CDR3 nucleotides read TGTGCCAGCAGCTCTGTCTCGTCAGGGGAGACCCAGTACTTC.

V usage is TRBV4-1 and J usage is TRBJ1-5, with 7 bases that match TRBD1. CDR3 size: 14 residues. Germline V lookup: CDR1 MGHRA, CDR2 YSYEKL. V lost 1 base to trimming and J lost 9 bases; unmatched junction nucleotides: 6. In DNA, the CDR3 is TGCGCCAGCAGCCAAGCGACAGGGATGTGGCCCCAGCATTTT. This encodes CASSQATGMWPQHF.

The chain recombines TRBV29-1 with TRBJ2-5, with D perhaps given as TRBD1 or TRBD2 (5 bases each). Germline lookup yields CDR1 SQVTM and CDR2 ANQGSEA. Between the trimmed V and J ends, which lost 0 bases and 4 bases, there was a span of 18 bases. The CDR3 length is 16 residues. In nucleotides, the CDR3 is TGCAGCGTTGAAGATGAGGGACCAGAGTGGGCAGAGACCCAGTACTTC. Protein product: CSVEDEGPEWAETQYF.

The chain combines TRBV7-9 with TRBJ2-7, with 7 bases aligning to TRBD1. Germline V gene sequence: CDR1 SEHNR, CDR2 FQNEAQ (reference sequence). The CDR3 has 14 residues. V shed 5 bases, J shed 2 bases, and the junction held 6 bases outside the gene matches. CDR3 residues: CASSKQGFPYEQYF. The DNA of the CDR3 is TGTGCCAGCAGCAAACAGGGGTTCCCCTACGAGCAGTACTTC.

CDR3 region: CASSLGPGTNTEAFF. CDR3 DNA: TGTGCCAGCAGCTTAGGTCCAGGGACGAACACTGAAGCTTTCTTT. The chain links TRBV7-8 to TRBJ1-1, with D perhaps TRBD1 (5 bases). V was pared by 1 base and J by 1 base, with 10 bases between. CDR3 size: 15 residues. Per the germline V gene, CDR1 is SGHVS and CDR2 is FQNEAQ.

This sequence joins TRBV27 and TRBJ2-7, with TRBD1 matching 7 bases. CDR1 is MNHEY, CDR2 SMNVEV, per germline (reference sequence). This CDR3 spans 14 amino acids. With V trimmed by 4 bases and J by 0 bases, 3 bases remained unmatched. This CDR3 reads CASSSGDSSYEQYF. CDR3 bases: TGTGCCAGCAGTTCCGGGGACAGCTCCTACGAGCAGTACTTC.

This clone was picked up one time. This rearrangement joins TRBV4-1 to TRBJ2-2; D gene unclear. Per germline, CDR1 MGHRA and CDR2 YSYEKL. This CDR3 comprises 15 residues. The V and J ends lost 2 bases and 9 bases respectively, with 16 bases between them. CDR3 in amino acids: CASSQTQSLPRELFF. CDR3 in DNA: TGCGCCAGCAGCCAAACCCAAAGCCTGCCCCGGGAGCTGTTTTTT.

This sequence joins TRBV7-8 and TRBJ1-5; a weak D match, TRBD1 (5 bases). CDR3 size: 15 residues. Trimming took off 1 base at V and 5 bases at J, with 12 bases between the two ends. Germline V gene sequence: CDR1 SGHVS, CDR2 FQNEAQ. The CDR3 bases are TGTGCCAGCAGCTTAGGACCTCAAGGGGATCAGCCCCAGCATTTT. Translation: CASSLGPQGDQPQHF.

The rearrangement joins TRBV6-1 to TRBJ1-5; 8 bases match TRBD1. V lost 2 bases, J lost 5 bases, and 5 bases stayed unmatched. CDR1 MNHNS and CDR2 SASEGT come from the germline V gene. CDR3 length: 15 residues. As DNA, the CDR3 is TGTGCCAGCAGTGAACAGGACAGGGTCGATCAGCCCCAGCATTTT. The encoded protein is CASSEQDRVDQPQHF.

This clone has only one observation. This chain joins TRBV11-2 and TRBJ2-7, with a tentative D call TRBD1 (6 bases). Looked up from germline, CDR1 is SGHAT and CDR2 is FQNNGV. V gave up 6 bases and J gave up 0 bases, with 12 bases separating them. The CDR3 sequence is 14 residues long. The CDR3 DNA reads TGTGCCAGCAGTTACCGGGACAACTCCTACGAGCAGTACTTC. This codes for CASSYRDNSYEQYF.

V gene TRBV6-1 combines with J gene TRBJ2-7; the D is unclear. This CDR3 has 14 residues. The germline gives CDR1 MNHNS, CDR2 SASEGT. Trimming left V 6 bases short and J 2 bases short, with 14 bases between. The CDR3 loop reads CASSQRHVPYEQYF. The CDR3 bases are TGTGCCAGCAGCCAAAGACACGTCCCCTACGAGCAGTACTTC.

Notes on this clone: This sample also contains other DNA sequences that code for the same CDR3. The chain combines TRBV2 with TRBJ2-7, with D uncertain. CDR3 length equals 11 residues. The V and J ends lost 3 bases and 3 bases respectively, with 3 bases between them. CDR1 is SNHLY and CDR2 is FYNNEI in the germline V gene. The CDR3: CASSDSYEQYF. Written as DNA, the CDR3 is TGTGCCAGCAGTGACAGCTACGAGCAGTACTTC.

V is TRBV7-6 and J is TRBJ1-1, with a possible D match to TRBD1 (5 bases). Germline V CDR1 and CDR2: SGHVS, FNYEAQ. The ends were cut back, 5 bases at V and 1 base at J, with 8 bases in the middle. This CDR3 comprises 13 residues. This CDR3 is CASSNTGNTEAFF. The CDR3 region has the DNA TGTGCCAGCAGCAATACAGGGAACACTGAAGCTTTCTTT.